This is a list of T cell receptor beta chains from one sample in a study of control samples from healthy donors and cancer patients. Profiled with immunoSEQ multiplex PCR; TCRdb holds only in-frame clones, not every one. Of about 44,000 clones in the sample, about 87% were seen once. The sequencing sample was made of PBMCs. The receptors here all came from a woman in her fifties or sixties with lung cancer. Each CDR3 is given with its conserved first and last residue. Each record gives: J gene, V gene, D gene, clone size, CDR3 protein, CDR3 DNA. The D gene is left open where the match is weak. Clone size, where shown, is once, few, many, or a class for clones that have expanded.

TRBJ1-1	TRBV16	NA	NA	CASSQSGQDTEAFF	TGTGCCAGCAGCCAATCCGGTCAGGACACTGAAGCTTTCTTT
TRBJ1-2	TRBV6-5	NA	once	CASTQTPNYGYTF	TGTGCCAGCACGCAGACCCCTAACTATGGCTACACCTTC
TRBJ1-2	TRBV2	NA	NA	CASSENLYGYTF	TGTGCCAGCAGTGAAAATCTCTATGGCTACACCTTC
TRBJ1-6	TRBV19	NA	NA	CASRPWRLRVAENSPLHF	TGTGCCAGTCGACCCTGGAGGCTTAGGGTAGCTGAGAATTCACCCCTCCACTTT
TRBJ2-2	TRBV6-2/TRBV6-3	NA	NA	CASSPGPWWGGELFF	TGTGCCAGCAGTCCGGGTCCCTGGTGGGGCGGGGAGCTGTTTTTT
TRBJ1-1	TRBV6-5	NA	NA	CASNHLDSYSEAFF	TGTGCCAGCAACCACCTGGACTCCTATAGTGAAGCTTTCTTT
TRBJ1-2	TRBV18	NA	NA	CASSLGPRDGYTF	TGTGCCAGCTCACTGGGACCTAGAGACGGCTACACCTTC
TRBJ2-3	TRBV28	TRBD1	NA	CASSFFPGYYGQGRSDTQYF	TGTGCCAGCAGTTTTTTCCCCGGCTACTACGGACAGGGGAGGTCAGATACGCAGTATTTT
TRBJ2-7	TRBV30	NA	NA	CAWTRQELSYEQYF	TGTGCCTGGACCAGACAGGAGCTCTCCTACGAGCAGTACTTC
TRBJ2-7	TRBV19	NA	once	CASSAGTRHYEQYF	TGTGCCAGTAGTGCGGGCACGCGCCACTACGAGCAGTACTTC
TRBJ2-7	TRBV27	NA	NA	CASRIAALEYF	TGTGCCAGCAGGATCGCGGCGTTAGAGTACTTC
TRBJ2-7	TRBV27	TRBD1	NA	CASSLIGTGSAYEQYF	TGTGCCAGCAGTTTAATCGGGACAGGATCAGCCTACGAGCAGTACTTC
TRBJ1-4	TRBV14	NA	NA	CASSQVQYNEKLFF	TGTGCCAGCAGCCAAGTCCAGTATAATGAAAAACTGTTTTTT
TRBJ2-2	TRBV12-5	TRBD1	NA	CASGDRANTGELFF	TGTGCTAGTGGAGACAGGGCGAACACCGGGGAGCTGTTTTTT
TRBJ2-7	TRBV5-1	NA	NA	CASTRTGAYEQYF	TGCGCCAGCACGAGGACGGGGGCCTACGAGCAGTACTTC
TRBJ1-2	TRBV4-2	TRBD1	NA	CASSQWTQGAYGYTF	TGTGCCAGCAGCCAGTGGACTCAGGGGGCCTATGGCTACACCTTC
TRBJ1-2	TRBV30	NA	NA	CAWSVPGREFTYGYTF	TGTGCCTGGAGTGTACCTGGCAGGGAGTTTACCTATGGCTACACCTTC
TRBJ1-5	TRBV7-9	NA	NA	CASSSTDQPQHF	TGTGCCAGCAGCTCGACCGATCAGCCCCAGCATTTT
TRBJ2-1	TRBV4-2	NA	few	CASSQRGSMGDEQFF	TGTGCCAGCAGCCAGAGGGGGTCGATGGGCGATGAGCAGTTCTTC
TRBJ2-1	TRBV27	TRBD2	NA	CASSLAAGVDNEQFF	TGTGCCAGCAGTTTAGCGGCGGGGGTAGACAATGAGCAGTTCTTC
TRBJ1-1	TRBV3-1/TRBV3-2	NA	NA	CASSQAQGSLVTEAFF	TGTGCCAGCAGCCAAGCTCAAGGGAGCTTGGTTACTGAAGCTTTCTTT
TRBJ2-7	TRBV2	TRBD2	NA	CASSHERGPSYEQYF	TGTGCCAGCAGCCACGAGCGGGGACCTTCCTACGAGCAGTACTTC
TRBJ1-5	TRBV18	NA	NA	CASSPFYGAAYSNQPQHF	TGTGCCAGCTCACCCTTTTATGGGGCAGCCTATAGCAATCAGCCCCAGCATTTT
TRBJ1-2	TRBV20-1	NA	NA	CSASRVAGVRKDGYTF	TGCAGTGCTAGTAGGGTCGCGGGGGTCCGGAAAGATGGCTACACCTTC
TRBJ2-1	TRBV19	NA	NA	CASKRGTEVYNEQFF	TGTGCCAGCAAAAGGGGGACGGAGGTCTACAATGAGCAGTTCTTC
TRBJ1-5	TRBV7-2	TRBD1	once	CASSDRDRENQPQHF	TGTGCCAGCAGCGACCGGGACAGGGAGAATCAGCCCCAGCATTTT
TRBJ2-1	TRBV24-1	TRBD2	NA	CATSEGGSAYEQFF	TGTGCCACCAGTGAGGGGGGGTCGGCTTATGAGCAGTTCTTC
TRBJ1-2	TRBV2	TRBD1	NA	CASIDGSRAGGDYGYTF	TGTGCCAGCATTGACGGAAGCCGGGCAGGGGGAGACTATGGCTACACCTTC
TRBJ2-2	TRBV7-3	TRBD2	NA	CASRSGSGTGELFF	TGTGCCAGCCGGAGCGGGAGCGGCACCGGGGAGCTGTTTTTT
TRBJ2-6	TRBV4-3	NA	NA	CASSHATGSGANVLTF	TGCGCCAGCAGCCATGCTACAGGGTCTGGGGCCAACGTCCTGACTTTC
TRBJ1-2	TRBV19	TRBD1	NA	CASSGSRGREGYTF	TGTGCCAGTAGTGGTAGCAGGGGGCGCGAAGGCTACACCTTC
TRBJ2-1	TRBV24-1	NA	NA	CATSELGGAYNEQFF	TGTGCCACCAGTGAACTGGGGGGAGCCTACAATGAGCAGTTCTTC
TRBJ1-2	TRBV28	NA	NA	CASSGWNYGYTF	TGTGCCAGCAGCGGGTGGAACTATGGCTACACCTTC
TRBJ1-1	TRBV4-3	TRBD1	few	CASSQEIAAGTGDTEAFF	TGCGCCAGCAGCCAAGAAATAGCGGCCGGGACAGGGGACACTGAAGCTTTCTTT
TRBJ1-5	TRBV30	TRBD1	NA	CAWSVPGQGRMLPQPQHF	TGTGCCTGGAGTGTACCGGGACAGGGGCGGATGTTACCCCAGCCCCAGCATTTT
TRBJ2-7	TRBV29-1	NA	NA	CSALGGTSYEQYF	TGCAGCGCGTTAGGGGGTACTTCCTACGAGCAGTACTTC
TRBJ2-1	TRBV11-2	TRBD2	NA	CASSLGGVGQFF	TGTGCCAGCAGCTTGGGGGGGGTCGGGCAGTTCTTC
TRBJ1-1	TRBV19	NA	NA	CASSPQGNTEAFF	TGTGCCAGTAGTCCACAGGGGAACACTGAAGCTTTCTTT
TRBJ2-7	TRBV5-1	NA	NA	CASSPDGSSYEQYF	TGCGCCAGCAGCCCAGACGGATCCTCCTACGAGCAGTACTTC
TRBJ2-2	TRBV9	TRBD2	NA	CASSRGLAGVDGELFF	TGTGCCAGCAGCCGAGGACTAGCGGGAGTGGACGGGGAGCTGTTTTTT
TRBJ1-1	TRBV29-1	NA	NA	CSVSLQMNTEAFF	TGCAGCGTTTCGCTGCAAATGAACACTGAAGCTTTCTTT
TRBJ1-1	TRBV27	NA	NA	CASSLGFGETEAFF	TGTGCCAGCAGTTTAGGGTTCGGGGAAACTGAAGCTTTCTTT
TRBJ2-7	TRBV12-3/TRBV12-4	TRBD1	NA	CASSLEQGDEQYF	TGTGCCAGCAGTTTAGAACAGGGGGACGAGCAGTACTTC
TRBJ1-5	TRBV6-5	NA	NA	CASSFSGSNQPQHF	TGTGCCAGCAGTTTCTCAGGAAGCAATCAGCCCCAGCATTTT
TRBJ2-7	TRBV28	TRBD2	NA	CASSPRTEREYEQYF	TGTGCCAGCAGTCCCCGGACTGAGCGGGAATACGAGCAGTACTTC
TRBJ2-5	TRBV12-5	TRBD1	NA	CASGSGRTGTGSETQYF	TGTGCTAGTGGTTCGGGGCGGACAGGGACGGGTTCGGAGACCCAGTACTTC
TRBJ2-3	TRBV9	NA	NA	CASSAEGGGRTDTQYF	TGTGCCAGCAGCGCCGAGGGGGGCGGGAGAACAGATACGCAGTATTTT
TRBJ2-7	TRBV28	NA	once	CATVSSSYEQYF	TGTGCCACTGTGTCGAGCTCCTACGAGCAGTACTTC
TRBJ1-2	TRBV24-1	TRBD1	NA	CATSDLDRADGYTF	TGTGCCACCAGTGATTTAGACAGGGCGGATGGCTACACCTTC
TRBJ1-6	TRBV7-9	NA	NA	CASSPTTGGNSPLHF	TGTGCCAGCAGCCCGACGACAGGAGGTAATTCACCCCTCCACTTT
TRBJ2-7	TRBV3-1/TRBV3-2	NA	NA	CASSRGTSRLSYEQYF	TGTGCCAGCAGCCGAGGTACTAGTAGGCTATCCTACGAGCAGTACTTC
TRBJ1-5	TRBV19	NA	once	CASQYGALGYQPQHF	TGTGCCAGCCAATACGGGGCCCTTGGTTATCAGCCCCAGCATTTT
TRBJ1-4	TRBV5-1	NA	NA	CASRPDSLNEKLFF	TGCGCCAGCAGACCGGACAGCCTTAATGAAAAACTGTTTTTT
TRBJ1-2	TRBV7-9	NA	NA	CASSLRGGGDHTNYGYTF	TGTGCCAGCAGCTTACGAGGCGGGGGCGATCATACTAACTATGGCTACACCTTC